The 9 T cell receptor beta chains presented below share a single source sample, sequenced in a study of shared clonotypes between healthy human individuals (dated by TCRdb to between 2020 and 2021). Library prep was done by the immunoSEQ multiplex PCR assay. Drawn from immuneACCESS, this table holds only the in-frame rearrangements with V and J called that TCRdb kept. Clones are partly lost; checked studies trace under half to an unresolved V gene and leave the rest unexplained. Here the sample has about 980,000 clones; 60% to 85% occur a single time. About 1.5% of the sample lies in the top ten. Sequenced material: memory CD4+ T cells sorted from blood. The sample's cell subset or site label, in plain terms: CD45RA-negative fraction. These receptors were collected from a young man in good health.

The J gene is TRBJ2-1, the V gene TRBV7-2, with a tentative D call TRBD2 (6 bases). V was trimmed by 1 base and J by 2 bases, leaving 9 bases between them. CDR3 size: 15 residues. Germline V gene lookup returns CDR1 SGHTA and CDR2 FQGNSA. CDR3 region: CASSLEGGAYNEQFF. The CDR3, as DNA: TGTGCCAGCAGCTTAGAGGGAGGCGCCTACAATGAGCAGTTCTTC.

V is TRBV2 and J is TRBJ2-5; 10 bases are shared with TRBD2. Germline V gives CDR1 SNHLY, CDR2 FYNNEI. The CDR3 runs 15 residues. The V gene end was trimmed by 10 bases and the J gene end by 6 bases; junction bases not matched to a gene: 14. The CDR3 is CATSQFTSGIQTQYF. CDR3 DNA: TGTGCCACCTCCCAATTTACTAGCGGGATACAGACCCAGTACTTC.

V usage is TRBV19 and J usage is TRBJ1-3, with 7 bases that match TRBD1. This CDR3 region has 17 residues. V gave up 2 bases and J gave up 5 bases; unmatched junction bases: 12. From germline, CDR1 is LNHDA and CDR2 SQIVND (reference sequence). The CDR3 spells CASSITPGTVKRNTIYF. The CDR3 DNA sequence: TGTGCCAGTAGTATAACCCCGGGGACAGTAAAGAGAAACACCATATATTTT.

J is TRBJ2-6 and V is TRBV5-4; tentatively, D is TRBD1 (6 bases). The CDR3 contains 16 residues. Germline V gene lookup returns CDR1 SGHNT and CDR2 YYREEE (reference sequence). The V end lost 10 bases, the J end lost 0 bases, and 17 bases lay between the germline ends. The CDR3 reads CAGNNRVSSGANVLTF. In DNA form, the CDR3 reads TGTGCCGGTAATAACAGGGTTAGCTCTGGGGCCAACGTCCTGACTTTC. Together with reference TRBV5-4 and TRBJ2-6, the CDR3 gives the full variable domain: ETGVTQSPTHLIKTRGQQVTLRCSSQSGHNTVSWYQQALGQGPQFIFQYYREEENGRGNFPPRFSGLQFPNYSSELNVNALELDDSALYLCAGNNRVSSGANVLTFGAGSRLTVL.

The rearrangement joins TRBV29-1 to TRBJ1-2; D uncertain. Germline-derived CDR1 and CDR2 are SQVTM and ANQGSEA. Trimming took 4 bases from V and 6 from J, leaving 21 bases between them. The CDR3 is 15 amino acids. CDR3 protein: CSVGQAGSTLNGYTF. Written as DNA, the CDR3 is TGCAGCGTTGGGCAGGCAGGATCGACCTTAAATGGCTACACCTTC.

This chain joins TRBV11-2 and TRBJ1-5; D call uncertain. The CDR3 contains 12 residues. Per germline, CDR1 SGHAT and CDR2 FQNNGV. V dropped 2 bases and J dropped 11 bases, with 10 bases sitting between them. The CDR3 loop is CASSLRLQTQHF. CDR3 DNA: TGTGCCAGCAGCTTAAGGCTTCAAACCCAGCATTTT.

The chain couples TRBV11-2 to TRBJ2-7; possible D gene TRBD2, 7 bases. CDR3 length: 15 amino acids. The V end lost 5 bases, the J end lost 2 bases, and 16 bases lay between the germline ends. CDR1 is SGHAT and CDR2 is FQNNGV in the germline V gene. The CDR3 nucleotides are TGTGCCAGCAGCGCCAAAGGGGGGGGCCCCTACGAGCAGTACTTC. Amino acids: CASSAKGGGPYEQYF.

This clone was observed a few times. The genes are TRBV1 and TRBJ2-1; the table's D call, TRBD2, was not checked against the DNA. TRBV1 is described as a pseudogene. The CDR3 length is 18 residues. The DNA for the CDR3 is TGCACCAGCAGCCAAGGAACGCCGGGATCGGGCTCCTACAATGAGCAGTTCTTC. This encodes CTSSQGTPGSGSYNEQFF.

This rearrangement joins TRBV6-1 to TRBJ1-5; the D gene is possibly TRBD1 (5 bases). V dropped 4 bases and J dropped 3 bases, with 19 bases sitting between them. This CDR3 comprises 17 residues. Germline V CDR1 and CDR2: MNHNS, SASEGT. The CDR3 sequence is CASSAPLGTVVNQPQHF. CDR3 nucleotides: TGTGCCAGCAGTGCACCTTTAGGGACCGTCGTCAATCAGCCCCAGCATTTT.